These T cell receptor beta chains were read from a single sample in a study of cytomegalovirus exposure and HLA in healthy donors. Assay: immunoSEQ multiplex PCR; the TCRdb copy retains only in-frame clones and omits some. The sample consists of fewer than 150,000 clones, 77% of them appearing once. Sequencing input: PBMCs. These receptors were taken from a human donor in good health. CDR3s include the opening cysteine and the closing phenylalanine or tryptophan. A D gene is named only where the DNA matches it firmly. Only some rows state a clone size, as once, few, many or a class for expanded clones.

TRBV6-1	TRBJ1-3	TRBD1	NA	CASSEWNRGNSGNTIYF	TGTGCCAGCAGTGAATGGAACAGGGGCAACTCTGGAAACACCATATATTTT
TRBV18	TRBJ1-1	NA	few	CASSSGIAGGVNTEAFF	TGTGCCAGCTCATCCGGGATAGCCGGAGGAGTGAACACTGAAGCTTTCTTT
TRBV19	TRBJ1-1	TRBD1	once	CASSTRPGQPTWGTEAFF	TGTGCCAGTAGTACCCGACCGGGACAGCCCACCTGGGGCACTGAAGCTTTCTTT
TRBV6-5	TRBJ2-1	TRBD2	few	CASSPGLADYNEQFF	TGTGCCAGCAGTCCGGGACTAGCGGACTACAATGAGCAGTTCTTC
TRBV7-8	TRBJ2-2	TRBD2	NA	CASSLLAASNTGELFF	TGTGCCAGCAGCCTACTAGCGGCCTCGAACACCGGGGAGCTGTTTTTT
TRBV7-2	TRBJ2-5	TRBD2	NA	CASTRWGTSGQETQYF	TGTGCCAGCACCCGTTGGGGGACTAGCGGACAAGAGACCCAGTACTTC
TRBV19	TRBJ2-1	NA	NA	CASTLAQDSSYNEQFF	TGTGCCAGTACCCTCGCACAGGACAGCTCCTACAATGAGCAGTTCTTC
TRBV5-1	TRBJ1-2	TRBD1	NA	CASSLEGAAAYGYTF	TGCGCCAGCAGCTTGGAGGGGGCGGCGGCCTATGGCTACACCTTC
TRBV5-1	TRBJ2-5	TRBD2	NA	CASSLGGSRETQYF	TGCGCCAGCAGCTTGGGCGGGAGTAGGGAGACCCAGTACTTC
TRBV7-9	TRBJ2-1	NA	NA	CASSLGSREINEQFF	TGTGCCAGCAGCTTAGGGAGCCGGGAAATTAATGAGCAGTTCTTC
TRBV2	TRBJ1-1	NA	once	CASRAQGRRTEAFF	TGTGCCAGCAGGGCCCAGGGCCGGCGTACCGAAGCTTTCTTT
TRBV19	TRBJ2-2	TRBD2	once	CASSNSGRGITNTGELFF	TGTGCCAGTAGTAATAGCGGGAGGGGAATTACGAACACCGGGGAGCTGTTTTTT
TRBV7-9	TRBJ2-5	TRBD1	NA	CASSLLTGGETQYF	TGTGCCAGCAGCTTACTGACAGGGGGAGAGACCCAGTACTTC
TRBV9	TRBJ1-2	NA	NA	CASSVSNYGYTF	TGTGCCAGCAGCGTCTCCAACTATGGCTACACCTTC
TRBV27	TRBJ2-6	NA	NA	CASSVRDSGANVLTF	TGTGCCAGCAGTGTCAGGGACTCTGGGGCCAACGTCCTGACTTTC
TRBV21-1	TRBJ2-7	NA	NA	CASSEWAEGSYEQYF	NA
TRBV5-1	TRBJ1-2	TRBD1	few	CASSFTGGYGYTF	TGCGCCAGCAGCTTCACAGGGGGCTATGGCTACACCTTC
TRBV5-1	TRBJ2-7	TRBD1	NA	CASSLGQGNYEQYF	TGTGCCAGCAGCTTGGGACAGGGGAACTACGAGCAGTACTTC
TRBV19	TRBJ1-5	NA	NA	CASSTHPGISNQPQHF	TGTGCCAGTAGTACTCACCCAGGGATCAGCAATCAGCCCCAGCATTTT
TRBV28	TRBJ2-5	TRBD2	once	CASSFPAGEGKYQETQYF	TGTGCCAGCAGTTTCCCCGCCGGGGAGGGCAAGTACCAAGAGACCCAGTACTTC
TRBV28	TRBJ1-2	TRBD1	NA	CASSSGTAGYTF	TGTGCCAGCAGCTCCGGGACAGCGGGCTACACCTTC
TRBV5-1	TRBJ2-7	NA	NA	CASSLEGGPYEQYF	TGCGCCAGCAGCTTGGAGGGAGGACCCTACGAGCAGTACTTC
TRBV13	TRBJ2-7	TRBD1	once	CASSPPGQSSEQYF	TGTGCCAGCAGCCCCCCGGGACAGTCCTCCGAGCAGTACTTC
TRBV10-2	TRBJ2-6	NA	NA	CASRDGYSGANGLTF	TGCGCCAGCAGGGACGGGTACTCTGGGGCCAACGGCCTGACTTTC
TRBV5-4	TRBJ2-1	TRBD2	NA	CASSLGTSGWGEQFF	TGTGCCAGCAGCTTGGGGACTAGCGGTTGGGGGGAGCAGTTCTTC
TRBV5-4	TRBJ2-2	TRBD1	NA	CASSRGQVNTGELFF	TGTGCCAGCAGCCGGGGACAGGTGAACACCGGGGAGCTGTTTTTT
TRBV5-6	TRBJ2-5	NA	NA	CASSLASQETQYF	TGTGCCAGCAGCTTAGCAAGCCAAGAGACCCAGTACTTC
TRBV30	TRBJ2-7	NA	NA	CAWSMAVSYEQYF	TGTGCCTGGAGTATGGCTGTATCCTACGAGCAGTACTTC
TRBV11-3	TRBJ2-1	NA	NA	CASSLGLVRSYNEQFF	TGTGCCAGCAGCTTAGGACTAGTTCGGTCCTACAATGAGCAGTTCTTC
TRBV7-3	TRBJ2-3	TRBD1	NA	CASSQNRGRADTQYF	TGTGCCAGCAGCCAAAACAGGGGTCGTGCAGATACGCAGTATTTT
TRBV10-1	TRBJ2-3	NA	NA	CASSPGGPDTQYF	TGCGCCAGCAGTCCCGGGGGTCCAGATACGCAGTATTTT
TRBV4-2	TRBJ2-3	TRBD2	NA	CASSQDSSGSYSDTQYF	TGTGCCAGCAGCCAAGATTCTAGCGGGAGTTACAGCGATACGCAGTATTTT
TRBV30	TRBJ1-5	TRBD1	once	CAWSGGDRGRVGNQPQHF	TGTGCCTGGAGTGGGGGGGACAGGGGAAGAGTTGGCAATCAGCCCCAGCATTTT
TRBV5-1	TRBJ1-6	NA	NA	CASSLAVEGTYNSPLHF	TGCGCCAGCAGCTTGGCAGTTGAGGGAACCTATAATTCACCCCTCCACTTT
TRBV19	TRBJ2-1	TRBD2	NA	CASSYEGLAGGPSGNEQFF	TGTGCCAGTAGTTACGAAGGACTAGCGGGAGGGCCTTCAGGCAATGAGCAGTTCTTC
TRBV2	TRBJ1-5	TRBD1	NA	CASSPGQGSQPQHF	TGTGCCAGCAGTCCTGGACAGGGAAGTCAGCCCCAGCATTTT
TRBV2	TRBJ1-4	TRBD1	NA	CASSADRLNEKLFF	TGTGCCAGCAGTGCGGACAGGCTTAATGAAAAACTGTTTTTT
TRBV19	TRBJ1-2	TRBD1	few	CASSTPGQGKGHYGYTF	TGTGCCAGTAGTACGCCGGGACAGGGGAAAGGACACTATGGCTACACCTTC
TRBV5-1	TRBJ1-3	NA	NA	CASSLGPGASGNTIYF	TGCGCCAGCAGCTTGGGGCCAGGGGCATCTGGAAACACCATATATTTT
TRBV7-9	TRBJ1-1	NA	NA	CASSRTQGLDTEAFF	TGTGCCAGCAGCCGGACGCAGGGGTTGGACACTGAAGCTTTCTTT
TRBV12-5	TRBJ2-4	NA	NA	CASGLATTGTKNSQYF	TGTGCTAGTGGTTTGGCAACAACAGGGACCAAAAACAGTCAGTACTTC
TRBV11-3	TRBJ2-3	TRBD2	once	CASSFARGTSGTDTQYF	TGTGCCAGCAGCTTTGCCCGGGGGACTAGCGGAACAGATACGCAGTATTTT
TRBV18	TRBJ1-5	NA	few	CASSPTWAGQPQHF	TGTGCCAGCTCACCCACTTGGGCAGGGCAGCCCCAGCATTTT
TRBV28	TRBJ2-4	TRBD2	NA	CASSLGVGEGRGNIQYF	TGTGCCAGCAGTTTGGGGGTCGGGGAGGGCCGGGGAAACATTCAGTACTTC
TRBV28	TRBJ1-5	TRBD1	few	CASGTASNQPQHF	TGTGCCAGCGGGACAGCTAGCAATCAGCCCCAGCATTTT
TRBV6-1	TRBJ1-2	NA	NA	CASSEAPLGYGYTF	TGTGCCAGCAGTGAAGCGCCACTTGGCTATGGCTACACCTTC
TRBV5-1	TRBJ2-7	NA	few	CASTYEKYF	TGCGCCAGCACCTACGAGAAGTACTTC
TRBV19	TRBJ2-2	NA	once	CASGGSRTGELFF	TGTGCCAGTGGGGGGAGTCGGACCGGGGAGCTGTTTTTT
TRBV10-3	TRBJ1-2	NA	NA	CAIRTGLGDIYGYTF	TGTGCCATCAGGACAGGATTGGGGGACATCTATGGCTACACCTTC
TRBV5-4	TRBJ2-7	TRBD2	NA	CASSLAGYLAGGGAEQYF	TGTGCCAGCAGCTTGGCGGGGTATCTAGCGGGAGGTGGGGCCGAGCAGTACTTC
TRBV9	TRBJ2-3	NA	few	CASSSGTDTQYF	TGTGCCAGCAGCTCTGGCACAGATACGCAGTATTTT
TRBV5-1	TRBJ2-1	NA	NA	CASSLFGNRENEQFF	TGCGCCAGCAGCTTGTTTGGGAACAGGGAGAATGAGCAGTTCTTC